The 27 T cell receptor beta chains given below trace back to one sample, sequenced in a study of blood T cell repertoires in COVID-19. Assay: immunoSEQ multiplex PCR; the TCRdb copy retains only in-frame clones and omits some. In the table there are about 52,000 clones, about 91% of which are singletons. The specimen sequenced was peripheral blood. The receptors were sampled from a man aged 55 to 69 with active COVID-19.

This clone was recorded a few times. This chain joins TRBV27 and TRBJ1-3, with D possibly TRBD1 on 5 matching bases. The V and J ends lost 4 bases and 0 bases respectively, with 7 bases between them. The CDR3 is 14 residues long. Germline assignment: CDR1 MNHEY and CDR2 SMNVEV (reference sequence). Here the CDR3 reads CASSWGVSGNTIYF. The CDR3 DNA is TGTGCCAGCAGTTGGGGGGTCTCTGGAAACACCATATATTTT.

The CDR3 bases are TGCAGCGTAAACCGGGACAGCTGGGGGGAGACCCAGTACTTC. Protein: CSVNRDSWGETQYF. The rearrangement uses TRBV29-1 and TRBJ2-5; 7 bases agree with TRBD1. This CDR3 region has 14 residues. The germline CDR1 and CDR2 sequences are SQVTM and ANQGSEA. V trimming: 6 bases; J trimming: 5 bases; junction bases outside the gene matches: 12.

The rearrangement joins TRBV7-2 to TRBJ1-1, with a tentative D call TRBD1 (5 bases). The CDR3 loop spans 15 amino acids. Trimming removed 1 base from V and 1 base from J, with 10 bases in between. Germline assignment: CDR1 SGHTA and CDR2 FQGNSA. The CDR3 DNA reads TGTGCCAGCAGCTTAGACAGGTCCAGGAACACTGAAGCTTTCTTT. Amino acids: CASSLDRSRNTEAFF.

The rearrangement links TRBV27 to TRBJ1-1; no clear D gene. Germline V gives CDR1 MNHEY, CDR2 SMNVEV (reference sequence). V was trimmed by 7 bases and J by 3 bases, leaving 6 bases between them. The CDR3 has 11 residues. This chain's CDR3 is CASIYHTEAFF. CDR3 coding DNA: TGTGCCAGCATTTATCACACTGAAGCTTTCTTT.

The V gene is TRBV28, the J gene TRBJ2-7; D unclear. V dropped 5 bases and J dropped 3 bases, with 8 bases sitting between them. Germline CDR1 MDHEN, CDR2 SYDVKM. The CDR3 spans 12 residues. CDR3 sequence: CASSPPFYEQYF. The CDR3 DNA is TGTGCCAGCAGTCCCCCCTTCTACGAGCAGTACTTC.

The chain has TRBV7-2 and TRBJ2-1, with D possibly being TRBD1 (6 bases). This CDR3 spans 15 amino acids. With 5 bases removed from V and 2 bases from J, the gap between germline ends came to 13 bases. CDR1 SGHTA and CDR2 FQGNSA come from the germline V gene. The CDR3 bases are TGTGCCAGCAGCCCCCTGGGGGCAGCCTACAATGAGCAGTTCTTC. Its translation: CASSPLGAAYNEQFF.

CDR3 region: CASSLAGGNTGELFF. CDR3 in DNA: TGTGCCAGCAGTTTAGCGGGGGGAAACACCGGGGAGCTGTTTTTT. The genes are TRBV28 and TRBJ2-2; TRBD2 matches 8 bases. The CDR3 is made up of 15 amino acids. J was trimmed by 2 bases and V by 2 bases; bases with no gene match: 1. Germline CDR1 reads MDHEN; CDR2 reads SYDVKM.

The V gene is TRBV7-2, the J gene TRBJ2-7; possibly TRBD1 for D (5 bases). Germline values: CDR1 SGHTA, CDR2 FQGNSA. The CDR3 extends over 13 amino acids. V was trimmed by 5 bases and J by 0 bases, leaving 8 bases between them. CDR3 DNA: TGTGCCAGCAGCGAGCAGGGCTCCTACGAGCAGTACTTC. Its translation: CASSEQGSYEQYF.

The chain recombines TRBV10-3 with TRBJ1-4, with 8 nucleotides matching TRBD1. V lost 5 bases and J lost 8; bases outside the gene matches: 7. The CDR3 loop spans 14 amino acids. Germline assignment: CDR1 ENHRY and CDR2 SYGVKD. The CDR3 here is CAISKDRGLEKLFF. The CDR3 coding sequence is TGTGCCATCAGTAAAGACAGGGGCTTGGAAAAACTGTTTTTT.

This chain uses TRBV20-1 with TRBJ2-1, with 14 bases that match TRBD2. Looked up from germline, CDR1 is DFQATT and CDR2 is SNEGSKA (reference sequence). This CDR3 has 15 amino acids. V was pared by 3 bases and J by 7 bases, with 5 bases of the junction left unmatched. For the CDR3, the DNA is TGCAGTGCTAGTCATGGGACTAGCGGGAGTAATGAGCAGTTCTTC. It is translated as CSASHGTSGSNEQFF.

This chain joins TRBV4-3 and TRBJ1-2, with 8 bases fitting TRBD1. V lost 4 bases to trimming and J lost 2 bases; unmatched junction nucleotides: 12. The CDR3 length is 17 residues. Germline CDR1 and CDR2: LGHNA and YSLEER. The chain's CDR3 is CASSPSWQGATNYGYTF. In DNA, the CDR3 is TGCGCCAGCAGCCCGTCCTGGCAGGGGGCAACGAACTATGGCTACACCTTC.

This chain uses TRBV3-1 (or the pseudogene TRBV3-2) with TRBJ2-1, with D perhaps matching TRBD1 (6 bases). Germline lookup yields CDR1 LGHDT and CDR2 YNNKEL (reference sequence). The CDR3 has 14 residues. V lost 4 bases and J 4 bases, leaving 11 bases between the germline ends. In nucleotides, the CDR3 is TGTGCCAGCAGCCCCCGGGACACGTACAATGAGCAGTTCTTC. It is translated as CASSPRDTYNEQFF.

Here the CDR3 reads CASSYSDRGNSPLHF. In DNA form, the CDR3 reads TGTGCCAGCAGTTACTCGGACAGGGGTAATTCACCCCTCCACTTT. The genes are TRBV28 and TRBJ1-6, with 9 bases lining up with TRBD1. The germline V gene has CDR1 MDHEN and CDR2 SYDVKM. This CDR3 is built from 15 residues. After removal of 4 bases from V and 6 bases from J, the junction contained 4 bases not matched to a gene.

The chain joins TRBV28 to TRBJ2-7, with TRBD2 matching 11 bases. With V trimmed by 6 bases and J by 5 bases, 18 bases remained unmatched. The length of the CDR3 is 18 residues. Germline V gives CDR1 MDHEN, CDR2 SYDVKM. This chain's CDR3 is CASSPASRIAGGPDEQYF. In DNA form, the CDR3 reads TGTGCCAGCAGCCCGGCGTCCCGAATAGCGGGAGGGCCCGACGAGCAGTACTTC.

The chain is built from TRBV3-1 (or the pseudogene TRBV3-2) and TRBJ1-1, with D perhaps matching TRBD1 (6 bases). CDR1 LGHDT and CDR2 YNNKEL come from the germline V gene (reference sequence). The V gene lost 4 bases and the J gene lost 1 base, with 10 bases spanning the gap. CDR3 length: 14 residues. CDR3 nucleotide sequence: TGTGCCAGCAGCCTAGGGGGTGCGAACACTGAAGCTTTCTTT. It translates to CASSLGGANTEAFF.

The genes are TRBV18 and TRBJ2-5; the match to TRBD1 covers 10 bases. Germline loops: CDR1 KGHSH, CDR2 LQKENI. The CDR3 has 15 residues. The ends lost 2 bases at V and 1 base at J; junction bases unmatched: 1. CDR3 in amino acids: CASSPWTGGQETQYF. CDR3 coding DNA: TGTGCCAGCTCACCATGGACAGGGGGCCAAGAGACCCAGTACTTC.

V gene TRBV21-1 combines with J gene TRBJ1-2; TRBD1, the table's D call, lacks a check against the DNA. TRBV21-1 is assigned pseudogene status. The CDR3 runs to 20 residues. This chain's CDR3 is CASSKSQGQGEFRAGYGYTF. In DNA, the CDR3 is TGTGCCAGCAGCAAATCGCAGGGACAGGGCGAATTTCGGGCGGGCTATGGCTACACCTTC.

The chain uses TRBV27 and TRBJ1-2; D is unclear. There are 14 residues in the CDR3. The V end lost 6 bases, the J end lost 6 bases, and 17 bases lay between the germline ends. Germline V gene sequence: CDR1 MNHEY, CDR2 SMNVEV (reference sequence). CDR3 sequence reads: CASRLRAAGHGYTF. For the CDR3, the DNA is TGTGCCAGCAGACTCCGCGCGGCGGGCCATGGCTACACCTTC.

This chain connects TRBV19 to TRBJ1-6; D unresolved. The CDR3 runs 18 residues. V was shortened by 7 bases and J by 9 bases, with 28 bases between the two germline ends. CDR1 LNHDA and CDR2 SQIVND come from the germline V gene (reference sequence). The CDR3 loop reads CASKPPPEVTVFGSPLHF. The CDR3 coding sequence is TGTGCCAGTAAACCCCCCCCAGAGGTAACTGTGTTTGGTTCACCCCTCCACTTT.

The rearrangement links TRBV7-9 to TRBJ1-1, with 8 bases aligning to TRBD1. The CDR3 sequence is 15 residues long. V shed 5 bases, J shed 0 bases, and the junction held 5 bases outside the gene matches. Germline values: CDR1 SEHNR, CDR2 FQNEAQ (reference sequence). The CDR3 nucleotides read TGTGCCAGCAGCCCCAGGGGGCGCATGAACACTGAAGCTTTCTTT. This encodes CASSPRGRMNTEAFF.

The V and J genes are TRBV9 and TRBJ2-7; TRBD1 agrees at 7 bases. Germline CDR1 is SGDLS and CDR2 is YYNGEE. CDR3 length: 12 amino acids. V gave up 6 bases and J gave up 5 bases; unmatched junction bases: 5. The CDR3 loop is CASKIGGNEQYF. The DNA of the CDR3 is TGTGCCAGCAAGATAGGGGGCAACGAGCAGTACTTC.

This chain links TRBV19 with TRBJ2-1; possible D gene TRBD1, 5 bases. The germline CDR1 and CDR2 sequences are LNHDA and SQIVND (reference sequence). CDR3 length: 15 residues. Trimming took 4 bases from V and 5 from J, leaving 15 bases between them. CDR3 region: CASSKNRQRNNEQFF. The DNA for the CDR3 is TGTGCCAGTAGTAAGAACCGACAGAGAAACAATGAGCAGTTCTTC.

This clone was recorded a few times. This chain uses TRBV7-9 with TRBJ1-5; D remains ambiguous. The germline V gene has CDR1 SEHNR and CDR2 FQNEAQ (reference sequence). V lost 1 base and J lost 4, with 11 bases in between. The CDR3 is made up of 15 amino acids. CDR3 sequence (DNA): TGTGCCAGCAGCTTAGGAGAGGGTGGGAATCAGCCCCAGCATTTT. Amino acid sequence: CASSLGEGGNQPQHF.

V and J are TRBV7-7 and TRBJ2-5; D possibly corresponds to TRBD1 (5 bases). Deletions cut 5 bases from V and 4 bases from J, with 14 bases between. This CDR3 is 14 amino acids long. In germline, CDR1 is SSHAT, CDR2 FNYEAQ (reference sequence). DNA for the CDR3: TGTGCCAGCAGCCCAAGACAGTCGGGAGAGACCCAGTACTTC. This gives the protein CASSPRQSGETQYF.

The V call is TRBV4-2, the J call TRBJ2-5; tentative D call: TRBD2 (5 bases). Trimming removed 3 bases at V and 9 bases at J, with 20 bases between. Looked up from germline, CDR1 is LGHNA and CDR2 is YNFKEQ. This CDR3 spans 15 amino acids. Here the CDR3 reads CASSQGIGPPGSQYF. The CDR3 DNA is TGTGCCAGCAGCCAGGGTATCGGCCCCCCGGGGTCCCAGTACTTC.

The chain links TRBV18 to TRBJ2-2; 8 positions agree with TRBD1. The V and J ends lost 6 bases and 0 bases, in that order; junction bases with no gene match: 6. CDR1 is KGHSH and CDR2 is LQKENI in the germline V gene. This CDR3 is built from 16 residues. CDR3 bases: TGTGCCAGCTCGCCTCAGGGGGCCACGAACACCGGGGAGCTGTTTTTT. Protein: CASSPQGATNTGELFF.

This clone was found a few times. The DNA is left out, because the CDR3 cannot be placed on it with certainty; the CDR3 is given as TCRdb lists it. This chain links TRBV7-9 with TRBJ2-5; TRBD2 reflects the table's D call only, with no check against the DNA. CDR1 and CDR2 from the germline V gene are SEHNR and FQNEAQ (reference sequence). Both ends counted, the CDR3 spans 18 residues. The CDR3 loop reads CASSPWTSGRYFGETQYF.